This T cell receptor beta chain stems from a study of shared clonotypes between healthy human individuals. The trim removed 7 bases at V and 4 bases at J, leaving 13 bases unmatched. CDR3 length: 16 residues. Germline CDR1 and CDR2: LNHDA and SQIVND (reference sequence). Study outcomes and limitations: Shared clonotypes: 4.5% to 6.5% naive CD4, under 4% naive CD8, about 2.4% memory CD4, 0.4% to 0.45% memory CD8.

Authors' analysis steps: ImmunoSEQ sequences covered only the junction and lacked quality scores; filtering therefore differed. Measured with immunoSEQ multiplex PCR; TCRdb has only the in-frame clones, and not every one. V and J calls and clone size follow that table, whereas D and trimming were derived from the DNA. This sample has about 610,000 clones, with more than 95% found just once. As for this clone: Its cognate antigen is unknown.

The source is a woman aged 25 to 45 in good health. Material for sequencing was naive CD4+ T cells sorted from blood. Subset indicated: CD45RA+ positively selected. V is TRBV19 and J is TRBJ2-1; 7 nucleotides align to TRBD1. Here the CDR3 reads CASTSRGQPTYNEQFF. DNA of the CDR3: TGTGCCAGTACCTCCCGGGGACAGCCGACATACAATGAGCAGTTCTTC.